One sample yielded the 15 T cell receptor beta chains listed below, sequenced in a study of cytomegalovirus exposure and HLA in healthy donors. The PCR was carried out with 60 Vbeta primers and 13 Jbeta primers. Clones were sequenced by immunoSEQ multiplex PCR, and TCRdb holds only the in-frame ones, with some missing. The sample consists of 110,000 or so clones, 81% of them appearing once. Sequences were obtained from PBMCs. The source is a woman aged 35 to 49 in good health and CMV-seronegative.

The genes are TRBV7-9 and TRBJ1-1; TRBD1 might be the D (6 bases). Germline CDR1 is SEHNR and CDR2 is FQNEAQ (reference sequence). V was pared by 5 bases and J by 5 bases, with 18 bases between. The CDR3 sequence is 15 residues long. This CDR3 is CASSPRGGLGTEAFF. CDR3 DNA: TGTGCCAGCAGCCCACGCGGGGGGCTGGGGACTGAAGCTTTCTTT.

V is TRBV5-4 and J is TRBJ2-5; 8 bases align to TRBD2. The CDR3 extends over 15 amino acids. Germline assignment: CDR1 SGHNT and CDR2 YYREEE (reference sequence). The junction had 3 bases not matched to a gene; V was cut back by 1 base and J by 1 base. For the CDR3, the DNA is TGTGCCAGCAGCTTGACTAGCGGCAGCCAAGAGACCCAGTACTTC. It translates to CASSLTSGSQETQYF.

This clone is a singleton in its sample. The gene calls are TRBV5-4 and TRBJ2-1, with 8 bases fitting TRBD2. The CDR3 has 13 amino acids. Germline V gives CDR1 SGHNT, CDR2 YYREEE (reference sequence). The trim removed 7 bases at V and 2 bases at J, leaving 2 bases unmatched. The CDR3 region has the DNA TGTGCCAGCCGGGGGGGCACCTACAATGAGCAGTTCTTC. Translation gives CASRGGTYNEQFF.

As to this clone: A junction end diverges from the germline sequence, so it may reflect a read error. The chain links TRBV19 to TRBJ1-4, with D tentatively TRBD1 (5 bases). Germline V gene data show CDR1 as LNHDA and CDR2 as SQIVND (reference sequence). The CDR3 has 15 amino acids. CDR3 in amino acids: CASSNTGVGDEKLFF. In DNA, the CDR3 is TGTGCCAGCAGTAACACGGGGGTAGGCGATGAAAAACTGTTTTTT.

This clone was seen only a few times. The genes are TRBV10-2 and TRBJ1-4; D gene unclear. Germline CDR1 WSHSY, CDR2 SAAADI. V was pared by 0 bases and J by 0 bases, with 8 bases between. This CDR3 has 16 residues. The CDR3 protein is CASSESPRSTNEKLFF. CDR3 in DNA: TGCGCCAGCAGTGAGTCCCCCCGGTCAACTAATGAAAAACTGTTTTTT.

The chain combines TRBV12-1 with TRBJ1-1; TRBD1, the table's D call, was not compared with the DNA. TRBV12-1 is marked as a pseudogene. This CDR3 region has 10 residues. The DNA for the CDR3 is TGTGCCAATCAGGGGGCTGAAGCTTTCTTT. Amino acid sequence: CANQGAEAFF.

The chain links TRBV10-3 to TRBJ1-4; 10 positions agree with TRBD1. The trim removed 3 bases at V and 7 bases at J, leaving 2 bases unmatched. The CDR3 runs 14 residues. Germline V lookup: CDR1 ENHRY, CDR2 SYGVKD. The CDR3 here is CAISDRDRGEKLFF. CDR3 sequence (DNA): TGTGCCATCAGTGACCGGGACAGGGGTGAAAAACTGTTTTTT.

In nucleotides, the CDR3 is TGTGCCAGCAGTTGGGGGGTTGGAGAGGGACTGTTTTTT. Amino acids: CASSWGVGEGLFF. This chain links TRBV28 with TRBJ1-4; D is perhaps TRBD1 (5 bases). Deletions cut 4 bases from V and 13 bases from J, with 16 bases between. Germline values: CDR1 MDHEN, CDR2 SYDVKM. The CDR3 length is 13 residues.

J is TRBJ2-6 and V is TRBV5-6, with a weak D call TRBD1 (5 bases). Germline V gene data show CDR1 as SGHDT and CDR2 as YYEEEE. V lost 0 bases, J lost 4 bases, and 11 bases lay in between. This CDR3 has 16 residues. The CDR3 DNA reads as TGTGCCAGCAGCTTGGATGGGGCATCAGGGGCCAACGTCCTGACTTTC. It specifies CASSLDGASGANVLTF.

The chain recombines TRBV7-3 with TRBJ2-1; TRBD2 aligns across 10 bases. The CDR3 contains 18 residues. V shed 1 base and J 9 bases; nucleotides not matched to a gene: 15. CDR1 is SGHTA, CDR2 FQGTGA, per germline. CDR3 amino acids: CASSLKSVAGGIRGEQFF. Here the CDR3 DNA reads TGTGCCAGCAGCTTAAAGTCAGTAGCGGGGGGCATTCGGGGTGAGCAGTTCTTC.

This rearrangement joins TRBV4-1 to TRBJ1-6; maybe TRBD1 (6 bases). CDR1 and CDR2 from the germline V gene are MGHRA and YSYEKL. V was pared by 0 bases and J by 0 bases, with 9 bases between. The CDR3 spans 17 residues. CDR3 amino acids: CASSQDRGYSYNSPLHF. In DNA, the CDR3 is TGCGCCAGCAGCCAAGATAGGGGGTACTCCTATAATTCACCCCTCCACTTT.

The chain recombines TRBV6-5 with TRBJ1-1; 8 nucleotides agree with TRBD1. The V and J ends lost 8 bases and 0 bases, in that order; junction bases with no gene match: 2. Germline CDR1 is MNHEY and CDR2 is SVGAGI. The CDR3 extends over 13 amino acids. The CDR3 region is CASGQGLNTEAFF. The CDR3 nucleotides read TGTGCCAGCGGACAGGGCTTGAACACTGAAGCTTTCTTT.

The CDR3 protein is CASSVTGAGANVLTF. CDR3 nucleotides: TGTGCCAGTAGTGTGACAGGGGCTGGGGCCAACGTCCTGACTTTC. The gene calls are TRBV19 and TRBJ2-6; 8 bases agree with TRBD1. Germline V lookup: CDR1 LNHDA, CDR2 SQIVND (reference sequence). The CDR3 covers 15 residues. Trimming took 5 bases from V and 2 from J; bases not matched to a gene: 2.

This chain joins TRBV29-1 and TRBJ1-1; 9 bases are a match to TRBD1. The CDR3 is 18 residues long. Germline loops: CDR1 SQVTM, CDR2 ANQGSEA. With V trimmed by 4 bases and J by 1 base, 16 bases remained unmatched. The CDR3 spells CSVGFSLGTGRSNTEAFF. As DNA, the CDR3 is TGCAGCGTTGGTTTTTCTCTCGGGACAGGGCGTTCGAACACTGAAGCTTTCTTT.

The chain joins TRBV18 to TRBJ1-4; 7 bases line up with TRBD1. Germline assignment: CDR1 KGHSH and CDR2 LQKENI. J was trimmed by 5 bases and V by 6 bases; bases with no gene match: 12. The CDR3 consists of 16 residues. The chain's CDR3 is CASSNYPGQQNEKLFF. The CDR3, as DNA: TGTGCCAGCTCCAACTACCCGGGACAGCAGAATGAAAAACTGTTTTTT.